This T cell receptor (beta chain) was identified during a study of blood T cell repertoires in COVID-19. The CDR3 covers 13 residues. V lost 3 bases and J lost 3, with 9 bases in between. The germline V gene has CDR1 MNHEY and CDR2 SMNVEV (reference sequence). This clone appeared once. Profiled with immunoSEQ multiplex PCR; TCRdb holds only in-frame clones, not every one. Among 60,000 to 65,000 clones listed, around 90% were seen once. V usage is TRBV27 and J usage is TRBJ2-7; TRBD1 is a possible D gene (5 bases). This clonotype was sampled from a human donor with active COVID-19. The donor label of this sample is uncertain. Sequenced: peripheral blood. The CDR3 DNA reads TGTGCCAGCAGTTTTGGGGCCCGCTACGAGCAGTACTTC. Its protein is CASSFGARYEQYF.